Presented here are 31 T cell receptor beta chains from one specimen sequenced in a study of T cell responses to AZD1222 COVID-19 vaccine. Assay: immunoSEQ multiplex PCR; the TCRdb copy retains only in-frame clones and omits some. Of about 120,000 clones in the sample, 92% were seen once. This sample comprised peripheral blood, obtained on day 0 of AZD1222 vaccination. These receptors were taken from an adult in good health.

The V gene is TRBV18, the J gene TRBJ2-3; D possibly corresponds to TRBD1 (5 bases). V lost 3 bases, J lost 5 bases, and 15 bases lay in between. The CDR3 runs to 15 residues. Germline V lookup: CDR1 KGHSH, CDR2 LQKENI. CDR3 bases: TGTGCCAGCTCACCCCAGGCAGGGTCACAAGATACGCAGTATTTT. Amino acids: CASSPQAGSQDTQYF.

The rearrangement links TRBV3-1 (or the pseudogene TRBV3-2) to TRBJ1-1; D uncertain. V lost 1 base and J 1 base, leaving 4 bases between the germline ends. This CDR3 has 13 residues. The germline V gene has CDR1 LGHDT and CDR2 YNNKEL (reference sequence). The CDR3 loop is CASSQGPNTEAFF. CDR3 nucleotides: TGTGCCAGCAGCCAAGGGCCGAACACTGAAGCTTTCTTT.

The chain couples TRBV5-4 to TRBJ1-2; TRBD1 matches 7 bases. Unmatched junction bases numbered 4, after V lost 4 bases and J lost 7 bases. The CDR3 is 12 amino acids. Germline CDR1 and CDR2: SGHNT and YYREEE (reference sequence). The CDR3 loop is CASSTGQVGYTF. The DNA for the CDR3 is TGTGCCAGCAGCACAGGACAGGTTGGCTACACCTTC.

This rearrangement joins TRBV9 to TRBJ2-1; 7 bases align to TRBD1. Germline assignment: CDR1 SGDLS and CDR2 YYNGEE. The CDR3 is 15 amino acids. V lost 3 bases and J lost 8; bases outside the gene matches: 11. For the CDR3, the DNA is TGTGCCAGCAGCGCCCACGAAGCGACAGGGTATGAGCAGTTCTTC. Translated, it gives CASSAHEATGYEQFF.

Details on this clone: This sample includes further DNA sequences coding for the same CDR3. The gene calls are TRBV6-1 and TRBJ1-6; 9 bases fit TRBD1. Germline trimming cut 3 bases from V and 10 bases from J; bases unmatched to any gene: 4. The CDR3 contains 14 residues. Per the germline V gene, CDR1 is MNHNS and CDR2 is SASEGT. The CDR3: CASSDGQGRSPLHF. The CDR3 nucleotides are TGTGCCAGCAGTGACGGACAGGGGAGATCACCCCTCCACTTT.

Worth noting for this clone: Other DNA sequences in this specimen translate into the identical CDR3. The chain is built from TRBV18 and TRBJ1-5; D call uncertain. This CDR3 region has 14 residues. CDR1 KGHSH and CDR2 LQKENI come from the germline V gene. The V end was cut by 2 bases, the J end by 2 bases, with 7 bases between. CDR3 region: CASSPGGGNQPQHF. The DNA for the CDR3 is TGTGCCAGCTCACCAGGAGGCGGCAATCAGCCCCAGCATTTT. The full variable domain, completed using reference TRBV18 and TRBJ1-5, is NAGVMQNPRHLVRRRGQEARLRCSPMKGHSHVYWYRQLPEEGLKFMVYLQKENIIDESGMPKERFSAEFPKEGPSILRIQQVVRGDSAAYFCASSPGGGNQPQHFGDGTRLSIL.

The chain links TRBV18 to TRBJ1-2, with D possibly matching TRBD1 (6 bases). The CDR3 length is 18 residues. Looked up from germline, CDR1 is KGHSH and CDR2 is LQKENI. V lost 5 bases to trimming and J lost 0 bases, with 22 bases between them. CDR3 residues: CASSADLGTRSTNYGYTF. The CDR3 DNA follows: TGTGCCAGCTCAGCCGACCTGGGGACACGGAGTACTAACTATGGCTACACCTTC.

This clone was seen only once. This chain uses TRBV4-2 with TRBJ2-5; 9 nucleotides align to TRBD1. With V trimmed by 0 bases and J by 2 bases, 4 bases remained unmatched. CDR1 LGHNA and CDR2 YNFKEQ come from the germline V gene. The length of the CDR3 is 16 residues. In DNA form, the CDR3 reads TGTGCCAGCAGCCAAGAGGGACAGGGAAAACAAGAGACCCAGTACTTC. Its translation: CASSQEGQGKQETQYF.

The J gene is TRBJ2-1, the V gene TRBV11-3; TRBD1 aligns across 8 bases. There are 15 residues in the CDR3. V lost 5 bases to trimming and J lost 1 base; unmatched junction nucleotides: 4. Germline V CDR1 and CDR2: SGHNT, YENEEA. The CDR3 DNA follows: TGTGCCAGCAGCACCCGACAGGGGTCCTACAATGAGCAGTTCTTC. Translated, it gives CASSTRQGSYNEQFF.

The chain recombines TRBV7-9 with TRBJ2-7; 10 bases match TRBD1. The V gene end was trimmed by 3 bases and the J gene end by 7 bases; junction bases not matched to a gene: 3. CDR1 and CDR2 from the germline V gene are SEHNR and FQNEAQ (reference sequence). The CDR3 loop spans 13 amino acids. The CDR3: CASSLDRGGEQYF. The DNA of the CDR3 is TGTGCCAGCAGCTTGGACAGGGGGGGGGAGCAGTACTTC.

The V call is TRBV19, the J call TRBJ1-5; D may be TRBD1 (5 bases). Germline CDR1 is LNHDA and CDR2 is SQIVND (reference sequence). The CDR3 spans 15 residues. V was shortened by 7 bases and J by 0 bases, with 13 bases between the two germline ends. CDR3 residues: CASNLGTHSNQPQHF. The CDR3 DNA sequence: TGTGCCAGTAATCTGGGGACCCATAGCAATCAGCCCCAGCATTTT. Filled out from reference TRBV19 and TRBJ1-5, the complete variable domain reads DGGITQSPKYLFRKEGQNVTLSCEQNLNHDAMYWYRQDPGQGLRLIYYSQIVNDFQKGDIAEGYSVSREKKESFPLTVTSAQKNPTAFYLCASNLGTHSNQPQHFGDGTRLSIL.

The chain uses TRBV10-3 and TRBJ2-7; 8 bases are shared with TRBD1. V dropped 6 bases and J dropped 1; count of bases not matched to a gene: 5. The CDR3 is 14 amino acids. Looked up from germline, CDR1 is ENHRY and CDR2 is SYGVKD. The CDR3 loop is CAISPGQGSYEQYF. CDR3 sequence (DNA): TGTGCCATCAGCCCAGGACAGGGATCCTACGAGCAGTACTTC.

This rearrangement joins TRBV7-3 to TRBJ1-2; 12 bases map to TRBD1. The CDR3 has 14 amino acids. V dropped 5 bases and J dropped 8; count of bases not matched to a gene: 6. Looked up from germline, CDR1 is SGHTA and CDR2 is FQGTGA. Here the CDR3 DNA reads TGTGCCAGCAGCCAGGGACAGGGGGCAGGAGGCTACACCTTC. Translated: CASSQGQGAGGYTF.

The chain employs TRBV7-9 and TRBJ1-2, with TRBD1 as a possible D gene (5 bases). The CDR3 contains 14 residues. Germline assignment: CDR1 SEHNR and CDR2 FQNEAQ (reference sequence). V was trimmed by 1 base and J by 2 bases, leaving 8 bases between them. CDR3 protein: CASSLGGENYGYTF. In nucleotides, the CDR3 is TGTGCCAGCAGCTTAGGGGGGGAGAACTATGGCTACACCTTC.

The genes are TRBV4-3 and TRBJ2-1; the D is unclear. Germline-derived CDR1 and CDR2 are LGHNA and YSLEER. The CDR3 runs 17 residues. With 6 bases removed from V and 4 bases from J, the gap between germline ends came to 22 bases. The CDR3 DNA reads as TGCGCCAGCAGGACCGCAGTGAGCGCCGAACCTTACAATGAGCAGTTCTTC. It codes for CASRTAVSAEPYNEQFF.

This sequence joins TRBV6-5 and TRBJ1-3; D gene unclear. Germline values: CDR1 MNHEY, CDR2 SVGAGI. With 0 bases removed from V and 7 bases from J, the gap between germline ends came to 10 bases. The CDR3 has 14 amino acids. The CDR3 reads CASSYSSLSNTIYF. CDR3 bases: TGTGCCAGCAGTTACTCCTCATTGTCGAACACCATATATTTT.

V and J are TRBV7-2 and TRBJ1-5, with no clear D. The V gene's germline CDR1 is SGHTA and CDR2 FQGNSA. The V and J ends lost 4 bases and 5 bases respectively, with 15 bases between them. There are 15 residues in the CDR3. For the CDR3, the DNA is TGTGCCAGCAGCTCTGTCGGGAGCCTATATCAGCCCCAGCATTTT. Its protein is CASSSVGSLYQPQHF. Based on the CDR3 plus reference TRBV7-2 and TRBJ1-5, the full variable domain is GAGVSQSPSNKVTEKGKDVELRCDPISGHTALYWYRQSLGQGLEFLIYFQGNSAPDKSGLPSDRFSAERTGGSVSTLTIQRTQQEDSAVYLCASSSVGSLYQPQHFGDGTRLSIL.

The chain combines TRBV29-1 with TRBJ2-2, with D perhaps matching TRBD1 (5 bases). Germline lookup yields CDR1 SQVTM and CDR2 ANQGSEA. The CDR3 runs to 14 residues. V lost 6 bases and J 2 bases, leaving 13 bases between the germline ends. The CDR3 loop reads CSVPGILNTGELFF. DNA for the CDR3: TGCAGCGTACCAGGGATTCTCAACACCGGGGAGCTGTTTTTT.

The J gene is TRBJ1-1, the V gene TRBV10-3; D remains ambiguous. CDR1 is ENHRY and CDR2 is SYGVKD in the germline V gene. This CDR3 contains 12 residues. V was cut by 8 bases and J by 1 base, with 8 bases left in between. The CDR3 DNA follows: TGTGCCATCCGGACTGAGAACACTGAAGCTTTCTTT. Protein product: CAIRTENTEAFF.

V and J are TRBV6-5 and TRBJ1-1, with D tentatively TRBD1 (6 bases). The V end lost 5 bases, the J end lost 2 bases, and 9 bases lay between the germline ends. The CDR3 length is 13 residues. CDR1 is MNHEY, CDR2 SVGAGI, per germline. This CDR3 reads CASSTRGNTEAFF. Here the CDR3 DNA reads TGTGCCAGCAGTACCAGGGGCAACACTGAAGCTTTCTTT.

The chain recombines TRBV6-5 with TRBJ1-4, with 12 bases fitting TRBD1. Germline V gives CDR1 MNHEY, CDR2 SVGAGI. After removal of 3 bases from V and 14 bases from J, the junction contained 10 bases not matched to a gene. The CDR3 runs 15 residues. CDR3 sequence (DNA): TGTGCCAGCAGTTATGGGACAGGGGGCCGGAGTGGTCTGTTTTTT. As protein: CASSYGTGGRSGLFF.

This chain's CDR3 is CASSPGLGTEAFF. The CDR3 region has the DNA TGTGCCAGCAGCCCCGGTCTTGGGACTGAAGCTTTCTTT. The chain employs TRBV11-3 and TRBJ1-1; D remains ambiguous. The V end lost 5 bases, the J end lost 5 bases, and 12 bases lay between the germline ends. From germline, CDR1 is SGHNT and CDR2 YENEEA. This CDR3 region has 13 residues.

The V call is TRBV19, the J call TRBJ2-7; 7 bases agree with TRBD2. The length of the CDR3 is 16 residues. Looked up from germline, CDR1 is LNHDA and CDR2 is SQIVND (reference sequence). J was trimmed by 2 bases and V by 6 bases; bases with no gene match: 13. CDR3: CASSHPGLPIPYEQYF. The CDR3, as DNA: TGTGCCAGTAGCCACCCGGGACTACCTATCCCCTACGAGCAGTACTTC.

The chain carries TRBV19 and TRBJ1-5; tentative D call: TRBD1 (6 bases). Trimming took 7 bases from V and 3 from J, leaving 16 bases between them. The CDR3 is made up of 15 amino acids. Germline values: CDR1 LNHDA, CDR2 SQIVND (reference sequence). CDR3 sequence reads: CASTSGATDNQPQHF. The DNA of the CDR3 is TGTGCCAGTACCTCAGGGGCAACGGACAATCAGCCCCAGCATTTT.

This clone appeared once. V usage is TRBV13 and J usage is TRBJ2-7; D may correspond to TRBD1 or TRBD2 (5 bases each). V lost 4 bases and J 4 bases, leaving 17 bases between the germline ends. In germline, CDR1 is PRHDT, CDR2 FYEKMQ (reference sequence). The CDR3 extends over 15 amino acids. CDR3 loop: CASSSRGRMGYEQYF. The CDR3 bases are TGTGCCAGCAGCTCTCGGGGCCGGATGGGGTACGAGCAGTACTTC.

J is TRBJ1-2 and V is TRBV13, with D tentatively TRBD1 (6 bases). Per germline, CDR1 PRHDT and CDR2 FYEKMQ (reference sequence). V lost 5 bases and J lost 5, with 15 bases in between. CDR3 length: 14 amino acids. The CDR3 is CASSLTGAAYGYTF. DNA for the CDR3: TGTGCCAGCAGCCTCACGGGGGCGGCATATGGCTACACCTTC.

This chain links TRBV7-9 with TRBJ1-1; D unclear. Germline V lookup: CDR1 SEHNR, CDR2 FQNEAQ (reference sequence). The CDR3 has 13 amino acids. With 2 bases removed from V and 1 base from J, the gap between germline ends came to 5 bases. For the CDR3, the DNA is TGTGCCAGCAGCTTAATGGGGAACACTGAAGCTTTCTTT. It translates to CASSLMGNTEAFF.

This chain connects TRBV5-1 to TRBJ2-2, with TRBD2 matching over 16 bases. V lost 0 bases and J lost 4; bases outside the gene matches: 3. There are 18 residues in the CDR3. Germline V gives CDR1 SGHRS, CDR2 YFSETQ. CDR3 nucleotides: TGCGCCAGCAGCTTGGCTGGGACTAGCGGGAGGGGCACCGGGGAGCTGTTTTTT. This codes for CASSLAGTSGRGTGELFF. Together with reference TRBV5-1 and TRBJ2-2, the CDR3 gives the full variable domain: KAGVTQTPRYLIKTRGQQVTLSCSPISGHRSVSWYQQTPGQGLQFLFEYFSETQRNKGNFPGRFSGRQFSNSRSEMNVSTLELGDSALYLCASSLAGTSGRGTGELFFGEGSRLTVL.

In its sample, this clone was seen a few times. The rearrangement joins TRBV6-2 or TRBV6-3 to TRBJ1-1; D gene uncertain. Per the germline V gene, CDR1 is MNHEY and CDR2 is SVGEGT. The germline V and J ends were trimmed by 2 bases and 1 base, with 5 bases remaining between them. The CDR3 contains 13 residues. CDR3 in amino acids: CASSYDPNTEAFF. In nucleotides, the CDR3 is TGTGCCAGCAGTTACGACCCGAACACTGAAGCTTTCTTT.

This clone has only one observation. This chain links TRBV6-5 with TRBJ2-2; D unclear. Germline CDR1 MNHEY, CDR2 SVGAGI. V was clipped by 5 bases and J by 7 bases, with 11 bases between them. The CDR3 runs to 13 residues. The CDR3 region is CASSPTRDGELFF. The CDR3 bases are TGTGCCAGCAGTCCCACCCGTGACGGGGAGCTGTTTTTT.

This clone was picked up a small number of times. The J gene is TRBJ1-1, the V gene TRBV5-1; D is ambiguous. Between the trimmed V and J ends, which lost 2 bases and 8 bases, there was a span of 16 bases. The germline V gene has CDR1 SGHRS and CDR2 YFSETQ. The CDR3 has 14 amino acids. The CDR3 reads CASSFRTDGSEAFF. In DNA form, the CDR3 reads TGCGCCAGCAGCTTCCGGACCGACGGTTCCGAAGCTTTCTTT.